This paragraph reports one TCR beta chain. The antigen it binds to is not known. No base quality information exists; no much larger clone differs at one position. The label giving this sample's time point can be read as: cells obtained before transplantation from donor or recipient. CD3+CD4+ and CD3+CD8+ populations were FACS-sorted from unstimulated pre-transplant donor and recipient cells taken from spleen or lymph nodes. This record belongs to a study of graft-versus-host responses after intestinal transplantation listed by TCRdb under 2021. For context, the study as a whole: The transplants that recipients received were multivisceral, liver-intestinal, or isolated intestinal. Graft-versus-host and host-versus-graft alloreactive T cell clones were tracked in the graft, circulation and bone marrow after intestinal transplantation using bulk TCR-beta CDR3 sequencing. Rather than going through the commercial service, samples from a few later patients were sequenced in-house on an Illumina MiSeq and processed with MiXCR. Donor T cell macrochimerism was defined as a peak of at least 4% donor T cells among recipient peripheral blood mononuclear cells. Every recipient was given anti-thymocyte globulin induction, followed by 2 to 4 years of maintenance tacrolimus and steroids. The cohort enrolled under 25 intestinal transplant recipients including one retransplant, and a few patients lacking pretransplant specimens were excluded. Alloreactive clones were identified by sequencing pre-transplant mixed lymphocyte reaction products and comparing these products with unstimulated pre-transplant donor and recipient T cells.

The germline V gene sets CDR1 to SGHRS and CDR2 to YFSETQ. Clipping removes 5 bases from V and 5 bases from J, with 6 as the unmatched junction base count. From its cysteine to its phenylalanine, the CDR3 spans 13 amino acids. Only the CDR3 portion is preserved as DNA: 39 bases, with reading frame beginning at the first base. General study outcomes and caveats: In the allografts of patients with donor T cell macrochimerism, GvH to HvG T cell clonal ratios were high. Conclusions were limited by the relatively low number and heterogeneity of intestinal transplant patients. Early after transplant, declines in HvG clones were associated with peak levels of circulating GvH clones. GvH clones were detected in recipient bone marrow, and some of these GvH clones were observed earlier in ileal mucosa or blood, consistent with an intestinal mucosal origin.

The receptor library was made with the immunoSEQ multiplex PCR assay. For most patients, genomic DNA was isolated with the Qiagen DNeasy Blood and Tissue Kit and sent frozen to Adaptive Biotechnologies for TCR sequencing. High-throughput TCR-beta CDR3 sequencing of genomic DNA from most patients was performed by Adaptive Biotechnologies. The paper's data handling went like this. TCR sequencing data for roughly 20 patients were retrieved from Adaptive's ImmunoSEQ software; three other patients were processed with MiXCR and VDJtools. CD4 versus CD8 sorting errors were corrected by removing sequences found in both subsets at a frequency ratio below 5:1. CDR3 nucleotide sequences shared between donor and recipient were removed because their origin could not be assigned. To count as alloreactive, a clone needed at least 2-fold expansion over unstimulated cells and a minimum CFSE-low frequency of 0.002% (template counts) or 0.001% (read counts). Clones detected in sequenced pre-transplant spleen, lymph node, or MLR CFSE-low populations of the donor or recipient were defined as mappable. Cumulative frequency of alloreactive clones was calculated as a percentage of all sequences weighted by copy number. The table was pulled from immuneACCESS by TCRdb, which kept in-frame rearrangements only. Such tables lose some clones; where checked, under half of the loss comes from unresolved V genes, and the rest has no known cause. The V and J calls and clone size come from that table; D and trimming were worked out from the DNA. This sample lists roughly 81,000 clones; around 83% were detected once. Approximately 0.78% of the sample goes to the ten largest clones.

Source: unstimulated CD4+ T cells sorted from spleen or lymph node cells, taken before intestinal transplant. The chain links TRBV5-1 with TRBJ2-5, with 7 bases in between that match TRBD1. This TCR came from a human donor who received an intestinal transplant. The CDR3 corresponds to CASSDDRVETQYF. The bases are TGCGCCAGCAGTGACGACAGGGTGGAGACCCAGTACTTC.